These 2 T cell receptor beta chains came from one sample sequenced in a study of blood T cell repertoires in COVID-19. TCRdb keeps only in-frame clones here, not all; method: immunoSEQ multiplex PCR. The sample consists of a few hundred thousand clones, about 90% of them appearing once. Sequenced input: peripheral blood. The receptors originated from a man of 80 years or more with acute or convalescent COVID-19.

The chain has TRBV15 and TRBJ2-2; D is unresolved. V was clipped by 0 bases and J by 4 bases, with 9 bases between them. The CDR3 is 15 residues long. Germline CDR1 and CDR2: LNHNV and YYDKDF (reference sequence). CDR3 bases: TGTGCCACCAGCAGAGATGCAGGTGGCACCGGGGAGCTGTTTTTT. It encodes CATSRDAGGTGELFF.

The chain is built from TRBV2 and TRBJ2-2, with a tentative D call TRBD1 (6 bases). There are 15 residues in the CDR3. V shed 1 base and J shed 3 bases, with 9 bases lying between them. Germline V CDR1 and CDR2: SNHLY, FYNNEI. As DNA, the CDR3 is TGTGCCAGCAGTGAAGGGACAGTGGACACCGGGGAGCTGTTTTTT. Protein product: CASSEGTVDTGELFF.